This T cell receptor beta chain was retrieved from a study of T-cell memory formation after mild COVID-19. This clonotype was found a few times. Its antigen is currently unknown. 5'RACE primed at constant segments yielded TCR alpha and TCR beta cDNA libraries bearing sample barcodes and UMIs. TCRdb redid the calling of the 5' RACE reads with MiXCR, one entry per CDR3 protein. Here the sample spans hundreds of thousands of distinct CDR3 sequences, around a sixth being singletons. The V segment lost 3 bases and the J segment 4 bases; nucleotides outside the gene matches: 6. There are 14 residues in the CDR3. The germline gives CDR1 SGHRS, CDR2 YFSETQ. The study, taken as a whole, reports: Whether day 37 second-wave clones are SARS-CoV-2-specific was not confirmed. Among contracting clones, CD4+ were mainly CM/EM and CD8+ enriched in EMRA.

V usage is TRBV5-1 and J usage is TRBJ2-7, with TRBD2 matching 8 bases. The TCR sequence derives from a man aged 18-30 years who had mild COVID-19 (a few samples of this study predate the infection). Cell type and time point are not known. Material: PBMCs or a T cell subset sorted from them (not recorded which). The chain's CDR3 is CASSSGGAGYEQYF. CDR3 coding DNA: TGCGCCAGCAGCTCGGGGGGGGCCGGTTACGAGCAGTACTTC.